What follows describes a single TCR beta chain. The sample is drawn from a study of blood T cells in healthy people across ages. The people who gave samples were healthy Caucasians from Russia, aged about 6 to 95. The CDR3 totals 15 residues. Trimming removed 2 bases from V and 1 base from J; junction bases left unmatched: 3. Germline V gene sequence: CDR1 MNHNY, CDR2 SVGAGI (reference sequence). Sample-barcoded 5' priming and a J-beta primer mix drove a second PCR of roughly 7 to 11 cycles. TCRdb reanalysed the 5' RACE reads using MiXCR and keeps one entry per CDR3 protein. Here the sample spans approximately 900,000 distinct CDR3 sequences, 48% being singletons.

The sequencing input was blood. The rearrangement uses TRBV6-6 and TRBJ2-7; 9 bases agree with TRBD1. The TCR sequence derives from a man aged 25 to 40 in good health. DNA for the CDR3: TGTGCCAGCAGTTACAGGACAGGGGTTTCCTACGAGCAGTACTTC. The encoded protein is CASSYRTGVSYEQYF.